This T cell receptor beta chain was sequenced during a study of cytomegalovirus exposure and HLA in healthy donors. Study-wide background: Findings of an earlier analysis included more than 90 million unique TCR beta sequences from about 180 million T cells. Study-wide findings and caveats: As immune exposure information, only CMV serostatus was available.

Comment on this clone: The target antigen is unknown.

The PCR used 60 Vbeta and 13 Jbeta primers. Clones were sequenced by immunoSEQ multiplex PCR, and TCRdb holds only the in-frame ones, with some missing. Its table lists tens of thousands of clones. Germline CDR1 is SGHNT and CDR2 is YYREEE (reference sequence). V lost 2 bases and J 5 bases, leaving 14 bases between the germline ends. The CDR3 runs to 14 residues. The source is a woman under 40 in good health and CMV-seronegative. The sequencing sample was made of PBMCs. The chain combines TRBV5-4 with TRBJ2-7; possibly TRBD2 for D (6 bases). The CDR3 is CASSFGGTPDEQYF. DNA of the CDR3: TGTGCCAGCAGCTTCGGGGGTACTCCCGACGAGCAGTACTTC.